A selection of T cell receptor beta chains follows, all from one sample in a study of T cell responses to AZD1222 COVID-19 vaccine. Produced via immunoSEQ multiplex PCR; TCRdb's table is partial and in-frame only. The sample has about 100,000 clones; roughly 90% are singletons. The sequencing used peripheral blood, collected on day 0 of MenACWY control vaccination. The receptors were gathered from an adult in good health. Each CDR3 is given with its conserved first and last residue. Each record gives: V gene, J gene, CDR3 protein.

V: TRBV28; J: TRBJ1-1; CDR3: CASSESGRNTEAFF
V: TRBV6-6; J: TRBJ2-1; CDR3: CASSPWGGLAGDFDEQFF
V: TRBV10-1; J: TRBJ1-6; CDR3: CASSEIREGGSPLHF
V: TRBV4-1; J: TRBJ2-1; CDR3: CASSRVTGTRNEQFF
V: TRBV13; J: TRBJ1-3; CDR3: CASSARASGNTIYF
V: TRBV7-3; J: TRBJ1-1; CDR3: CASSLVVLGDTEAFF
V: TRBV19; J: TRBJ1-5; CDR3: CASNFGNQPQHF
V: TRBV6-1; J: TRBJ2-3; CDR3: CASSEVSGGPDTQYF
V: TRBV2; J: TRBJ1-4; CDR3: CASSIQFNEKLFF
V: TRBV6-5; J: TRBJ1-1; CDR3: CASSSGQGWSEAFF
V: TRBV21-1; J: TRBJ2-7; CDR3: CASSNRDRGPLYEQYF
V: TRBV19; J: TRBJ1-5; CDR3: CASSIPTGPQHF
V: TRBV6-5; J: TRBJ2-7; CDR3: CASRSNSYEQYF
V: TRBV4-1; J: TRBJ1-6; CDR3: CASSPPDSADNSPLHF
V: TRBV29-1; J: TRBJ2-5; CDR3: CSVGQGMETQYF
V: TRBV12-3/TRBV12-4; J: TRBJ1-2; CDR3: CASSTGSNYGYTF
V: TRBV5-6; J: TRBJ1-5; CDR3: CASSLERGGEPQHF
V: TRBV7-8; J: TRBJ2-3; CDR3: CASSLSFTDTQYF
V: TRBV6-5; J: TRBJ1-6; CDR3: CASTASGMRNSPLHF
V: TRBV9; J: TRBJ1-5; CDR3: CASSVGQLDQPQHF
V: TRBV4-1; J: TRBJ2-1; CDR3: CASSPGTSGRNEQFF
V: TRBV4-2; J: TRBJ2-3; CDR3: CASSQGRSAGGPNTQYF
V: TRBV19; J: TRBJ1-4; CDR3: CASTTGAANEKLFF
V: TRBV5-1; J: TRBJ2-1; CDR3: CASSLSTAGTYNEQFF
V: TRBV7-9; J: TRBJ1-6; CDR3: CASSLRGGNSPLHF
V: TRBV11-1; J: TRBJ2-3; CDR3: CASSRKWDGITDTQYF
V: TRBV30; J: TRBJ2-1; CDR3: CAWSVRLAGVNEQFF
V: TRBV6-1; J: TRBJ2-5; CDR3: CASSEARASGGWETQYF
V: TRBV5-5; J: TRBJ1-2; CDR3: CASSWTGARYGYTF
V: TRBV6-2/TRBV6-3; J: TRBJ1-1; CDR3: CASSYHQVEGMTEAFF
V: TRBV5-1; J: TRBJ1-2; CDR3: CASSLESGTGTYGYTF
V: TRBV7-8; J: TRBJ1-2; CDR3: CASSFSTGGRGYGYTF
V: TRBV7-9; J: TRBJ2-1; CDR3: CASRQGTGGEQFF
V: TRBV7-2; J: TRBJ2-5; CDR3: CASSNEWETQYF
V: TRBV2; J: TRBJ2-4; CDR3: CASSDGLAGGKNIQYF
V: TRBV2; J: TRBJ1-2; CDR3: CASVYGTDLGYTF
V: TRBV7-2; J: TRBJ1-5; CDR3: CASSLRGNQPQHF
V: TRBV4-3; J: TRBJ1-6; CDR3: CASSPAGAGINSPLHF
V: TRBV15; J: TRBJ1-1; CDR3: CATSRDRANTEAFF
V: TRBV3-1/TRBV3-2; J: TRBJ2-3; CDR3: CASSQGRGGSTDTQYF
V: TRBV5-1; J: TRBJ2-3; CDR3: CASSQADLTDTQYF
V: TRBV30; J: TRBJ1-2; CDR3: CAWSMGVYGYTF
V: TRBV7-2; J: TRBJ1-1; CDR3: CASSLGVVGTEAFF
V: TRBV7-3; J: TRBJ2-5; CDR3: CASSRQGGETQYF
V: TRBV11-2; J: TRBJ2-3; CDR3: CASSLDRGGDTQYF
V: TRBV30; J: TRBJ1-1; CDR3: CAWRMGLGKTEAFF